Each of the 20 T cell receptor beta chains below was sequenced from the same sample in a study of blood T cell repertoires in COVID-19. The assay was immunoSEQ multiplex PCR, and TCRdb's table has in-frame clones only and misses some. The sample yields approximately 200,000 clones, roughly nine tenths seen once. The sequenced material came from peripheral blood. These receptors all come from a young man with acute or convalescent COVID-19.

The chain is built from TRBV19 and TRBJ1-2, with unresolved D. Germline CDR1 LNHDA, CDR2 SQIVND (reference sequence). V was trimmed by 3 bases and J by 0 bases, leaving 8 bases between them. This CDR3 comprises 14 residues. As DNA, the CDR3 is TGTGCCAGTAGTATCGCAGACACTAACTATGGCTACACCTTC. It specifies CASSIADTNYGYTF.

The CDR3: CSVQGYTEAFF. In nucleotides, the CDR3 is TGCAGCGTTCAGGGTTATACTGAAGCTTTCTTT. V is TRBV29-1 and J is TRBJ1-1; maybe TRBD1 (5 bases). Germline assignment: CDR1 SQVTM and CDR2 ANQGSEA. V was trimmed by 5 bases and J by 5 bases, leaving 9 bases between them. CDR3 length: 11 residues.

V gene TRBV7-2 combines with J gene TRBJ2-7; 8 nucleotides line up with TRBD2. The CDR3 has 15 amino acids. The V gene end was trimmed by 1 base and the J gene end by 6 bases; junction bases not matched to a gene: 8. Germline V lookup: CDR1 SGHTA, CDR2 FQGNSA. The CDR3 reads CASSLEAGGRLEQYF. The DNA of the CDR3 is TGTGCCAGCAGCTTAGAGGCGGGGGGCCGTCTCGAGCAGTACTTC.

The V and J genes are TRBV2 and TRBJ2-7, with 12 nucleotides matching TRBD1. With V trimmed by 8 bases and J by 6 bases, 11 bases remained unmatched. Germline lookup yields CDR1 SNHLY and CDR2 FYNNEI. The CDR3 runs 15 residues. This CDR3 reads CASLLGGTGGGEQYF. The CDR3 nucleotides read TGTGCCAGCCTATTGGGAGGGACAGGGGGCGGCGAGCAGTACTTC.

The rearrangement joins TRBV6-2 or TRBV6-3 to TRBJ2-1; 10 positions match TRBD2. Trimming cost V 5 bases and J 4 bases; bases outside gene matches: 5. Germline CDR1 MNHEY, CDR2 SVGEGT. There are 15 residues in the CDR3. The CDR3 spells CASSTPTSGYNEQFF. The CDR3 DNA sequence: TGTGCCAGCAGTACCCCGACTAGCGGGTACAATGAGCAGTTCTTC.

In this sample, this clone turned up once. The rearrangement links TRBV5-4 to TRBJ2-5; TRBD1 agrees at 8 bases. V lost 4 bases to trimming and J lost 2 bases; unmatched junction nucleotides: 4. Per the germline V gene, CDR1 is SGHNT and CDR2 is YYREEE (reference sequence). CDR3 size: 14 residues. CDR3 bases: TGTGCCAGCAGCCCTAGACAGGGGCAAGAGACCCAGTACTTC. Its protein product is CASSPRQGQETQYF.

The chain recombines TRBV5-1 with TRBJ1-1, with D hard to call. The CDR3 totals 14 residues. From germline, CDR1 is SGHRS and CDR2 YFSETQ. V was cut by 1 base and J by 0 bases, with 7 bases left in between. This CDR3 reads CASSLSQMNTEAFF. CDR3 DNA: TGCGCCAGCAGCTTGTCCCAGATGAACACTGAAGCTTTCTTT. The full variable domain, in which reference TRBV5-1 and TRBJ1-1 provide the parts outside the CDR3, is KAGVTQTPRYLIKTRGQQVTLSCSPISGHRSVSWYQQTPGQGLQFLFEYFSETQRNKGNFPGRFSGRQFSNSRSEMNVSTLELGDSALYLCASSLSQMNTEAFFGQGTRLTVV.

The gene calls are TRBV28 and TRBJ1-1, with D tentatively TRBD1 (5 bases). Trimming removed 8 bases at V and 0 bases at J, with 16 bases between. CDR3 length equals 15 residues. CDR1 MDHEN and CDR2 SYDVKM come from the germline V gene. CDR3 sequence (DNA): TGTGCCAGCGGGGCGGTTGGACGGCTGAACACTGAAGCTTTCTTT. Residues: CASGAVGRLNTEAFF.

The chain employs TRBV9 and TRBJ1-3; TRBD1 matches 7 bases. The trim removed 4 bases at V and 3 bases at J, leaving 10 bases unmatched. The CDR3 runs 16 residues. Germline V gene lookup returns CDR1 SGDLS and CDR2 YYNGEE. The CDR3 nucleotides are TGTGCCAGCAGCCTCGCGAGGGGGCAAAGTGGAAACACCATATATTTT. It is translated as CASSLARGQSGNTIYF. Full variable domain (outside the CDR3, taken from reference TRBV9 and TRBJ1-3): DSGVTQTPKHLITATGQRVTLRCSPRSGDLSVYWYQQSLDQGLQFLIQYYNGEERAKGNILERFSAQQFPDLHSELNLSSLELGDSALYFCASSLARGQSGNTIYFGEGSWLTVV.

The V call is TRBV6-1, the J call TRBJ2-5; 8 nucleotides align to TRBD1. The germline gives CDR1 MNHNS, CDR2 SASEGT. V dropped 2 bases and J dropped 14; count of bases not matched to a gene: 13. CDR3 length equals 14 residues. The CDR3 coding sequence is TGTGCCAGCAGTGAAACCTGGACAGGGCAAGGGCAATACTTC. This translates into CASSETWTGQGQYF.

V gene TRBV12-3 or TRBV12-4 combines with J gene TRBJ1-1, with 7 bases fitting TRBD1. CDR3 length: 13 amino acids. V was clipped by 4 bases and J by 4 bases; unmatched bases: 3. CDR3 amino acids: CASSSTGSTEAFF. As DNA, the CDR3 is TGTGCCAGCAGTTCGACAGGGTCCACTGAAGCTTTCTTT.

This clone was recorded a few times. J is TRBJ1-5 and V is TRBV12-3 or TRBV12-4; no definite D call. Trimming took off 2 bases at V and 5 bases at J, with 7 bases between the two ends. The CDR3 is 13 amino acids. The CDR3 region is CASSLTEHQPQHF. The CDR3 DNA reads TGTGCCAGCAGTTTAACAGAACATCAGCCCCAGCATTTT.

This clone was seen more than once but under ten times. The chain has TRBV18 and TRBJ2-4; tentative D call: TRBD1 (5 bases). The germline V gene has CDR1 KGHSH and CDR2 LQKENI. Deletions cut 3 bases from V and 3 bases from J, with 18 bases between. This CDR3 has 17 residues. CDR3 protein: CASSPIPPTALKNIQYF. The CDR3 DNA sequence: TGTGCCAGCTCACCCATACCTCCGACAGCTCTCAAAAACATTCAGTACTTC.

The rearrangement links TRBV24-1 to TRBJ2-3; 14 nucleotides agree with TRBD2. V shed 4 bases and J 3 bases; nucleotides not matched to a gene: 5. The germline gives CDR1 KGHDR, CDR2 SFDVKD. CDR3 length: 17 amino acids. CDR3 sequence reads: CATSDRTSGGSTDTQYF. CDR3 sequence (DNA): TGTGCCACCAGTGACAGGACTAGCGGGGGGAGTACAGATACGCAGTATTTT.

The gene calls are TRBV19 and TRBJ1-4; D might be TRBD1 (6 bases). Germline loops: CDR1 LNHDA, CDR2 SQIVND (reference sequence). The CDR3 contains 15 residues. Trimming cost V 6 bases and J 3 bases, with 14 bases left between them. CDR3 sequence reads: CASRLRGGSNEKLFF. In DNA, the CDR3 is TGTGCCAGTAGACTTCGGGGGGGCTCTAATGAAAAACTGTTTTTT. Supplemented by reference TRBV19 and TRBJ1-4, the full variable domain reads DGGITQSPKYLFRKEGQNVTLSCEQNLNHDAMYWYRQDPGQGLRLIYYSQIVNDFQKGDIAEGYSVSREKKESFPLTVTSAQKNPTAFYLCASRLRGGSNEKLFFGSGTQLSVL.

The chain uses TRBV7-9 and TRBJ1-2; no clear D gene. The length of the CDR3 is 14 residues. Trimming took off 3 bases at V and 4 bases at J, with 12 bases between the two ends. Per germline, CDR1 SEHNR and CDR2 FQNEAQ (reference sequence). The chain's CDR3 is CASSFGEDFYGYTF. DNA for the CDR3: TGTGCCAGCAGCTTTGGGGAGGACTTCTATGGCTACACCTTC.

DNA of the CDR3: TGTGCCAGCAGCATGCTGACTGACTCACCCCTCCACTTT. It is translated as CASSMLTDSPLHF. The chain uses TRBV2 and TRBJ1-6; no definite D call. Germline V gene data show CDR1 as SNHLY and CDR2 as FYNNEI. The length of the CDR3 is 13 residues. V was pared by 6 bases and J by 10 bases, with 13 bases between. Together with reference TRBV2 and TRBJ1-6, the CDR3 gives the full variable domain: EPEVTQTPSHQVTQMGQEVILRCVPISNHLYFYWYRQILGQKVEFLVSFYNNEISEKSEIFDDQFSVERPDGSNFTLKIRSTKLEDSAMYFCASSMLTDSPLHFGNGTRLTVT.

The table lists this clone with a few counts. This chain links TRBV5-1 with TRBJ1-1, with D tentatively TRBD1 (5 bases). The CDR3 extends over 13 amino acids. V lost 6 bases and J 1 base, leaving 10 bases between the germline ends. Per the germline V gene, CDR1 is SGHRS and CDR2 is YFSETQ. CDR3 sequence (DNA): TGCGCCAGCACCCCCACAGGGAACACTGAAGCTTTCTTT. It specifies CASTPTGNTEAFF. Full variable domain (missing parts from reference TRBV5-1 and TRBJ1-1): KAGVTQTPRYLIKTRGQQVTLSCSPISGHRSVSWYQQTPGQGLQFLFEYFSETQRNKGNFPGRFSGRQFSNSRSEMNVSTLELGDSALYLCASTPTGNTEAFFGQGTRLTVV.

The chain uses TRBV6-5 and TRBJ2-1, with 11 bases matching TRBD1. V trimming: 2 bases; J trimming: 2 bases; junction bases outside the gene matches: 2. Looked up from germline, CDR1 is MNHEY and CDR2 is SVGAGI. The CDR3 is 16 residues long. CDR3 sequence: CASSYRGQGAYNEQFF. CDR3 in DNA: TGTGCCAGCAGTTACAGGGGACAGGGGGCCTACAATGAGCAGTTCTTC.

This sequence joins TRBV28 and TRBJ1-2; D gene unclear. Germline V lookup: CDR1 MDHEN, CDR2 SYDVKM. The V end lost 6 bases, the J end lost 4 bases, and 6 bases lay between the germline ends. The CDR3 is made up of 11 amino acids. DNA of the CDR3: TGTGCCAGCAGGTCGTTCTATGGCTACACCTTC. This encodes CASRSFYGYTF.